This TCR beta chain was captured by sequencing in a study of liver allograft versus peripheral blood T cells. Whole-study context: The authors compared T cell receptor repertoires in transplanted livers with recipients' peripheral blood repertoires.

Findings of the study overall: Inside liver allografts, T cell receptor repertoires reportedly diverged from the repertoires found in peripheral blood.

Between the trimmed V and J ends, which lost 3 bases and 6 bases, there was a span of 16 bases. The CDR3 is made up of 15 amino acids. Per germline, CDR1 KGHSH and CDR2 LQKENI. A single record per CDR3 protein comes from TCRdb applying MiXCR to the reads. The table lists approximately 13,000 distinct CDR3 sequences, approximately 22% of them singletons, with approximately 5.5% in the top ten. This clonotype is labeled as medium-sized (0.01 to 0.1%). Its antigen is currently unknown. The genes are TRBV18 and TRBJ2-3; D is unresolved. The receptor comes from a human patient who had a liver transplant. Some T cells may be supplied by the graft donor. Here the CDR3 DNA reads TGTGCCAGCTCACCCCTTTTTCGGGCCCAGGATACGCAGTATTTT. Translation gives CASSPLFRAQDTQYF.